The clone carrying this T cell receptor beta chain appeared many times. This specimen belongs to a study of T cells in Graves' hyperthyroidism and ophthalmopathy. Used for diagnoses were clinical symptoms, serum thyroxine and TRAb, thyroid ultrasound and orbital computed tomography. The ends lost 1 base at V and 8 bases at J; junction bases unmatched: 10. The germline V gene has CDR1 SGHAT and CDR2 FQDESV (reference sequence). This CDR3 contains 17 residues. Amplified TCR beta CDR3 regions came from RNA transcripts. Using the HTBI primer set, a first-round RT-PCR was run on the TCR CDR3. Each CDR3 protein is one row after TCRdb ran MiXCR on the multiplex PCR reads. This table holds some 550,000 distinct CDR3 sequences, around 20% found once.

Sequencing was done on a sample of blood. J is TRBJ1-6 and V is TRBV11-1, with TRBD1 matching over 8 bases. This clonotype was obtained from a man between 18 and 29 years old with Graves' hyperthyroidism. CDR3: CASSLEPRGQVDSPLHF. DNA of the CDR3: TGTGCCAGCAGCTTAGAGCCCAGGGGGCAGGTCGATTCACCCCTCCACTTT.